This T cell receptor beta chain was captured in a study of cytomegalovirus exposure and HLA in healthy donors. Study-level points and caveats: It was likely that a cluster of highly shared sequence variants was a sequencing artifact.

CDR3 length: 12 residues. Germline V gene data show CDR1 as MNHNS and CDR2 as SASEGT. Trimming cost V 10 bases and J 5 bases; bases outside gene matches: 1. The PCR had 60 Vbeta and 13 Jbeta primers. Generated by immunoSEQ multiplex PCR, the TCRdb table keeps only in-frame clones and is missing some. The sample has about 150,000 clones; about three quarters are singletons. In the case of this clone: Its specificity is unknown. This may be a read error: a much more frequent sequence differs by one nucleotide.

The sample taken for sequencing was PBMCs. The TCR was taken from a woman aged 25 to 39 in good health and CMV-seropositive. The rearrangement links TRBV6-1 to TRBJ1-4; TRBD1 aligns across 10 bases. The CDR3 loop reads CATGQGNEKLFF. As DNA, the CDR3 is TGTGCCACGGGACAGGGGAATGAAAAACTGTTTTTT.